This passage covers 30 T cell receptor beta chains from one sample sequenced in a study of regulatory T cells in long-lasting Graves disease. Sequencing libraries for TCR beta were prepared with iRepertoire HTBI primers and Arm-PCR of CDR3 regions. MiXCR, applied by TCRdb to the multiplex PCR reads, yields one record per CDR3 protein. This sample yields around 450,000 distinct CDR3 sequences, of which under 15% are seen a single time; 16% belongs to the top ten. The time point here: newly diagnosed GD, antithyroid drugs for less than 3 months. From RNA extracted from PBMCs, the TCR library was made. These records were also assigned to another study, of T cells in Graves' hyperthyroidism and ophthalmopathy.

The sample consisted of peripheral blood mononuclear cells (PBMCs), taken at new diagnosis, from a patient treated with antithyroid drugs. The receptors derive from a woman younger than 45 with Graves disease.

This chain links TRBV11-2 with TRBJ2-1, with 8 nucleotides matching TRBD2. The CDR3 has 15 residues. V was clipped by 5 bases and J by 7 bases; unmatched bases: 10. The germline gives CDR1 SGHAT, CDR2 FQNNGV. As DNA, the CDR3 is TGTGCCAGCAGCCTAAGCGGGAGCGGGTGGAATGAGCAGTTCTTC. The encoded protein is CASSLSGSGWNEQFF.

At least ten counts were recorded for this clonotype. The chain links TRBV11-2 to TRBJ2-2, with D unresolved. CDR1 is SGHAT and CDR2 is FQNNGV in the germline V gene. The CDR3 is 15 residues long. Trimming took off 4 bases at V and 4 bases at J, with 13 bases between the two ends. CDR3 coding DNA: TGTGCCAGCAGCTCTGTTGGACGTTTCACCGGGGAGCTGTTTTTT. Its translation: CASSSVGRFTGELFF. The complete variable domain, with remaining parts taken from reference TRBV11-2 and TRBJ2-2, reads EAGVAQSPRYKIIEKRQSVAFWCNPISGHATLYWYQQILGQGPKLLIQFQNNGVVDDSQLPKDRFSAERLKGVDSTLKIQPAKLEDSAVYLCASSSVGRFTGELFFGEGSRLTVL.

This clonotype was observed many times. This chain connects TRBV2 to TRBJ1-1, with no clear D. In germline, CDR1 is SNHLY, CDR2 FYNNEI. V lost 1 base, J lost 4 bases, and 4 bases lay in between. The CDR3 consists of 12 residues. The CDR3, as DNA: TGTGCCAGCAGTGAAGTAGGCACTGAAGCTTTCTTT. It yields the protein CASSEVGTEAFF.

Of note for this clonotype: A read error may be the cause here, since a much bigger clone is one base away. The conserved phenylalanine or tryptophan is not found at the CDR3 terminus, so this likely reflects a read error. The chain joins TRBV29-1 to TRBJ2-7, with D perhaps TRBD2 (7 bases). The V end lost 2 bases, the J end lost 3 bases, and 11 bases lay between the germline ends. This CDR3 is built from 13 residues. CDR1 SQVTM and CDR2 ANQGSEA come from the germline V gene. CDR3 loop: CSVETGRGYEQYL. The CDR3 bases are TGCAGCGTTGAAACAGGGAGGGGCTACGAGCAGTACTTA.

This clonotype has a handful of counts. The J gene is TRBJ2-5, the V gene TRBV15; D is uncertain. The CDR3 has 16 residues. The ends were cut back, 0 bases at V and 1 base at J, with 12 bases in the middle. Germline CDR1 and CDR2: LNHNV and YYDKDF (reference sequence). This CDR3 reads CATSREEDGPQETQYF. The CDR3 nucleotides read TGTGCCACCAGCAGAGAAGAGGACGGACCCCAAGAGACCCAGTACTTC. Using reference TRBV15 and TRBJ2-5 for the parts outside the CDR3, the full variable domain is DAMVIQNPRYQVTQFGKPVTLSCSQTLNHNVMYWYQQKSSQAPKLLFHYYDKDFNNEADTPDNFQSRRPNTSFCFLDIRSPGLGDTAMYLCATSREEDGPQETQYFGPGTRLLVL.

The gene calls are TRBV19 and TRBJ1-6; 9 bases agree with TRBD1. The CDR3 spans 15 residues. Germline V gene lookup returns CDR1 LNHDA and CDR2 SQIVND (reference sequence). V lost 1 base, J lost 10 bases, and 5 bases stayed unmatched. The CDR3: CASSIVGTGNSPLHF. In DNA, the CDR3 is TGTGCCAGTAGTATAGTAGGGACAGGGAACTCACCCCTCCACTTT.

This clonotype occurred many times. The chain uses TRBV6-1 and TRBJ2-2; no reliable D call. Germline V gene data show CDR1 as MNHNS and CDR2 as SASEGT. Deletions cut 4 bases from V and 5 bases from J, with 8 bases between. This CDR3 is built from 13 residues. CDR3 bases: TGTGCCAGCAGTGTGGCAGATACCGGGGAGCTGTTTTTT. This encodes CASSVADTGELFF.

This clonotype was recorded at least ten times. The V gene is TRBV12-3 or TRBV12-4, the J gene TRBJ2-7; possible D gene TRBD1, 5 bases. Deletions cut 1 base from V and 3 bases from J, with 7 bases between. This CDR3 has 13 amino acids. The CDR3 loop is CASSLGGGYEQYF. The CDR3 DNA follows: TGTGCCAGCAGTTTAGGGGGCGGCTACGAGCAGTACTTC.

This clonotype was counted only a few times. A read error may account for a junction end that differs from germline. The V and J genes are TRBV7-2 and TRBJ2-1; D is unclear. Germline V gene data show CDR1 as SGHTA and CDR2 as FQGNSA. The CDR3 is 15 residues long. The CDR3 loop reads CASSLSGISYNEQLF. The CDR3 DNA reads TGTGCCAGCAGCTTGAGTGGGATTTCCTACAATGAGCAGCTCTTC. Full variable domain (missing parts from reference TRBV7-2 and TRBJ2-1): GAGVSQSPSNKVTEKGKDVELRCDPISGHTALYWYRQSLGQGLEFLIYFQGNSAPDKSGLPSDRFSAERTGGSVSTLTIQRTQQEDSAVYLCASSLSGISYNEQLFGPGTRLTVL.

The gene calls are TRBV6-4 and TRBJ2-4; the match to TRBD1 covers 7 bases. The J call may be incorrect, as the DNA end agrees better with TRBJ2-5. Germline lookup yields CDR1 MRHNA and CDR2 SNTAGT. The CDR3 extends over 13 amino acids. The CDR3 is CASRPTGFETQYF. CDR3 coding DNA: TGTGCCAGCAGACCGACAGGGTTTGAGACCCAGTACTTC.

At least ten counts were recorded for this clonotype. The chain joins TRBV15 to TRBJ2-6; D gene uncertain. V shed 1 base and J shed 2 bases, with 6 bases lying between them. Germline V lookup: CDR1 LNHNV, CDR2 YYDKDF (reference sequence). This CDR3 has 15 residues. CDR3 region: CATSRVATGANVLTF. The CDR3 nucleotides are TGTGCCACCAGCAGAGTGGCAACTGGGGCCAACGTCCTGACTTTC.

This clonotype was recorded at least ten times. This rearrangement joins TRBV14 to TRBJ2-1, with D possibly TRBD2 on 6 matching bases. Germline CDR1 and CDR2: SGHDN and FVKESK. The CDR3 is 15 amino acids. V shed 0 bases and J shed 8 bases, with 14 bases lying between them. Here the CDR3 reads CASSQDPGTGDEQFF. CDR3 sequence (DNA): TGTGCCAGCAGCCAAGACCCCGGGACGGGGGATGAGCAGTTCTTC.

This clonotype was seen repeatedly, ten times or more. This chain links TRBV20-1 with TRBJ2-1; 9 bases align to TRBD2. Unmatched junction bases numbered 11, after V lost 1 base and J lost 4 bases. This CDR3 contains 17 residues. CDR1 and CDR2 (germline): DFQATT, SNEGSKA (reference sequence). CDR3 loop: CSARVPPGLAPYNEQFF. The CDR3 DNA is TGCAGTGCTAGAGTGCCACCGGGACTAGCACCTTACAATGAGCAGTTCTTC.

Only a few counts were recorded for this clonotype. The J gene is TRBJ2-7, the V gene TRBV30, with D perhaps TRBD2 (5 bases). The germline CDR1 and CDR2 sequences are GTSNPN and SVGIG (reference sequence). Trimming cost V 3 bases and J 4 bases, with 19 bases left between them. CDR3 length: 15 residues. The CDR3 protein is CAWSPSPGWGYEQYF. The CDR3 DNA follows: TGTGCCTGGAGCCCTAGCCCCGGTTGGGGTTACGAGCAGTACTTC.

This sequence joins TRBV24-1 and TRBJ1-2; 12 bases align to TRBD1. This CDR3 is built from 16 residues. Germline CDR1 reads KGHDR; CDR2 reads SFDVKD. Trimming took 4 bases from V and 4 from J; bases not matched to a gene: 6. The CDR3 spells CATSEPGTGGSYGYTF. The CDR3 nucleotides read TGTGCCACCAGTGAGCCCGGGACAGGGGGCTCCTATGGCTACACCTTC.

This clonotype was recorded many times. The chain has TRBV11-2 and TRBJ2-2, with TRBD1 as a possible D gene (5 bases). The V gene lost 6 bases and the J gene lost 2 bases, with 10 bases spanning the gap. Germline V gives CDR1 SGHAT, CDR2 FQNNGV. The CDR3 is 14 amino acids. The CDR3 DNA follows: TGTGCCAGCAGATTCTGGGGCAACACCGGGGAGCTGTTTTTT. Its protein product is CASRFWGNTGELFF.

Note on this clonotype: A far larger clone is one base from this, pointing to a likely read error. The chain links TRBV4-1 to TRBJ2-1; TRBD2 matches at 15 bases. CDR1 and CDR2 from the germline V gene are MGHRA and YSYEKL. The CDR3 length is 19 residues. J gave up 10 bases and V 2 bases, and 15 bases lay outside the gene matches. The CDR3 bases are TGCGCCAGCAGCCAACCCGGACTAGCGGGAGGGCCAGGCTCCTACGAGCAGTTCTTC. Its protein product is CASSQPGLAGGPGSYEQFF.

This clonotype came up many times. The genes are TRBV20-1 and TRBJ2-1; D call uncertain. CDR1 and CDR2 (germline): DFQATT, SNEGSKA (reference sequence). CDR3 length: 10 residues. V lost 4 bases and J lost 8, with 6 bases in between. In nucleotides, the CDR3 is TGCAGTGCTAATTTTTATGAGCAGTTCTTC. Residues: CSANFYEQFF.

The chain links TRBV28 to TRBJ2-1; D gene uncertain. The germline V and J ends were trimmed by 5 bases and 8 bases, with 7 bases remaining between them. The CDR3 contains 11 residues. Germline CDR1 and CDR2: MDHEN and SYDVKM. CDR3 amino acids: CASSPRDEQFF. In DNA, the CDR3 is TGTGCCAGCAGTCCTCGGGATGAGCAGTTCTTC.

Comment on this clonotype: The likely explanation is a read error, given a far larger clone one base away. Because the CDR3 is missing its conserved closing phenylalanine or tryptophan, this is likely a read error. The chain joins TRBV11-3 to TRBJ2-2; D is possibly TRBD2 (6 bases). Trimming removed 5 bases at V and 2 bases at J, with 15 bases between. Per germline, CDR1 SGHNT and CDR2 YENEEA. This CDR3 contains 16 residues. DNA for the CDR3: TGTGCCAGCAGCATCCTAGCGAGAGCCAACACCGGGGAGCTGTTTCTT. Amino acid sequence: CASSILARANTGELFL.

V usage is TRBV27 and J usage is TRBJ2-7; 11 positions match TRBD1. Germline V gene lookup returns CDR1 MNHEY and CDR2 SMNVEV (reference sequence). CDR3 length equals 18 residues. The V gene end was trimmed by 3 bases and the J gene end by 3 bases; junction bases not matched to a gene: 13. The DNA for the CDR3 is TGTGCCAGCAGTTTTCAACCGGAACCCGGGACAGGGGGCTACGAGCAGTACTTC. Protein sequence: CASSFQPEPGTGGYEQYF.

The table lists this clonotype with a few counts. The V and J genes are TRBV6-1 and TRBJ1-4, with TRBD1 matching 7 bases. The trim removed 11 bases at V and 10 bases at J, leaving 13 bases unmatched. CDR3 length: 13 amino acids. CDR1 and CDR2 from the germline V gene are MNHNS and SASEGT. In DNA, the CDR3 is TGTGCCGGGTCCGGCCAGGGGGGTGGAAAACTGTTTTTT. As protein: CAGSGQGGGKLFF.

This clonotype occurred many times. The chain carries TRBV11-2 and TRBJ2-1; no clear D. The CDR3 runs to 11 residues. Per the germline V gene, CDR1 is SGHAT and CDR2 is FQNNGV. V was clipped by 8 bases and J by 3 bases, with 5 bases between them. The chain's CDR3 is CASENYNEQFF. The CDR3 DNA reads TGTGCCAGCGAGAACTACAATGAGCAGTTCTTC.

This clonotype was found a few times. This likely traces to a read error, being one base from a far larger clone. The chain employs TRBV11-3 and TRBJ1-1; no reliable D call. The CDR3 extends over 12 amino acids. Per the germline V gene, CDR1 is SGHNT and CDR2 is YENEEA. The CDR3, as DNA: TGTGCCAGCAGCTTAGAGGGCACTGAAGCTTCCTTT. Its protein is CASSLEGTEASF.

This clonotype was detected only a few times. This rearrangement joins TRBV19 to TRBJ1-3; tentatively, D is TRBD1 (5 bases). This CDR3 is 13 amino acids long. Trimming pared 8 bases from V and 0 bases from J, leaving 8 bases between. CDR1 and CDR2 from the germline V gene are LNHDA and SQIVND (reference sequence). CDR3 protein: CASPGPSGNTIYF. The DNA of the CDR3 is TGTGCCAGTCCGGGGCCCTCTGGAAACACCATATATTTT.

This clonotype was seen a handful of times. The chain uses TRBV20-1 and TRBJ2-2; 8 nucleotides line up with TRBD2. J gave up 4 bases and V 7 bases, and 11 bases lay outside the gene matches. CDR3 length: 15 amino acids. Per germline, CDR1 DFQATT and CDR2 SNEGSKA (reference sequence). DNA of the CDR3: TGCAGTGTTACAAGAGCGGGAGCGGGCACCGGGGAGCTGTTTTTT. Residues: CSVTRAGAGTGELFF.

This clonotype was seen a handful of times. The chain couples TRBV9 to TRBJ1-3; 7 positions agree with TRBD1. The CDR3 length is 16 residues. V lost 5 bases to trimming and J lost 1 base; unmatched junction nucleotides: 9. Germline V CDR1 and CDR2: SGDLS, YYNGEE. The CDR3 loop is CASSLTGTESGNTIYF. Here the CDR3 DNA reads TGTGCCAGCAGTCTGACCGGGACAGAGTCTGGAAACACCATATATTTT.

The table lists this clonotype with many counts. This rearrangement joins TRBV29-1 to TRBJ2-3; D is perhaps TRBD2 (5 bases). Trimming shortened V by 6 bases and J by 0 bases, and 10 bases separated the two germline ends. Germline V gene lookup returns CDR1 SQVTM and CDR2 ANQGSEA. This CDR3 contains 13 residues. The CDR3, as DNA: TGCAGCGTCTGGACTTCTAGCACAGATACGCAGTATTTT. Translating it yields CSVWTSSTDTQYF.

This clonotype was detected many times. V is TRBV6-5 and J is TRBJ2-1; 10 positions agree with TRBD2. The CDR3 length is 19 residues. Germline V CDR1 and CDR2: MNHEY, SVGAGI. V trimming: 1 base; J trimming: 4 bases; junction bases outside the gene matches: 13. For the CDR3, the DNA is TGTGCCAGCAGTTACTTGCCTAGCGGGAGAGGTTCGGGGTACAATGAGCAGTTCTTC. Encoded protein: CASSYLPSGRGSGYNEQFF.

The chain employs TRBV6-5 and TRBJ2-7; a possible D gene is TRBD1 (6 bases). Germline CDR1 reads MNHEY; CDR2 reads SVGAGI. The CDR3 totals 14 residues. V was shortened by 2 bases and J by 0 bases, with 8 bases between the two germline ends. This CDR3 reads CASSYTGSSYEQYF. The CDR3 region has the DNA TGTGCCAGCAGTTACACAGGGAGCTCCTACGAGCAGTACTTC.